The rows below give T cell receptor beta chains drawn from one sample of a study of blood T cells in healthy people across ages. TCRdb itself ran the 5' RACE reads through MiXCR, one entry per CDR3 protein. The sample yields over 1,500,000 distinct CDR3 sequences, roughly 50% seen once. Sequencing input: blood. These receptors were collected from a woman between 35 and 50 years old in good health. Each CDR3 is given with its conserved first and last residue. D genes are given only for firm matches. Clone size is stated in some rows and not others, as once, few, many or a class when expanded.

size	V	J	D	CDR3	DNA
.	TRBV11-2	TRBJ2-3	TRBD1	CASSLGQGWTDTQYF	TGTGCCAGCAGCTTAGGACAGGGCTGGACAGATACGCAGTATTTT
.	TRBV4-3	TRBJ2-7	TRBD1	CASSQTRTGGGEQYF	TGCGCCAGCAGCCAAACCCGGACAGGGGGGGGCGAGCAGTACTTC
.	TRBV2	TRBJ2-4	.	CASSKLRELAKNIQYF	TGTGCCAGCAGCAAACTAAGGGAATTAGCCAAAAACATTCAGTACTTC
.	TRBV4-2	TRBJ2-3	TRBD2	CASSQVAGLTTDTQYF	TGTGCCAGCAGCCAAGTAGCGGGGCTTACCACAGATACGCAGTATTTT
.	TRBV13	TRBJ2-7	.	CASSFDGLRYEQYF	TGTGCCAGCAGCTTCGATGGGTTGCGCTACGAGCAGTACTTC
few	TRBV4-3	TRBJ1-6	TRBD1	CASSQDPPGQADSPLHF	TGCGCCAGCAGCCAGGACCCGCCCGGACAGGCGGATTCACCCCTCCACTTT
.	TRBV15	TRBJ2-5	TRBD2	CATSRDPLAGGRYQETQYF	TGTGCCACCAGCAGAGATCCACTAGCGGGGGGACGTTACCAAGAGACCCAGTACTTC
few	TRBV10-3	TRBJ2-1	TRBD1	CAISESGRGCCNEQFF	TGTGCCATCAGTGAGTCGGGCAGGGGGTGTTGTAATGAGCAGTTCTTC
.	TRBV21-1	TRBJ1-5	.	CASSKGSGAQPQHF	TGTGCCAGCAGCAAAGGATCAGGTGCTCAGCCCCAGCATTTT
.	TRBV29-1	TRBJ1-2	.	CSVPSTGNYGYTF	TGCAGCGTCCCCTCGACAGGAAACTATGGCTACACCTTC
few	TRBV29-1	TRBJ2-5	.	CSVVVSTGQETQYF	TGCAGCGTTGTAGTTTCGACGGGGCAAGAGACCCAGTACTTC
.	TRBV7-9	TRBJ2-1	TRBD1	CASSQLRTGGNEQFF	TGTGCCAGCAGCCAACTCAGGACAGGGGGCAATGAGCAGTTCTTC
.	TRBV15	TRBJ2-4	.	CATRVDRPLAKNIQYF	TGTGCCACCAGGGTCGACAGGCCCTTAGCCAAAAACATTCAGTACTTC
.	TRBV9	TRBJ2-7	.	CASSVESFLDRGAYNEQYF	TGTGCCAGCAGCGTAGAATCCTTTTTGGATCGTGGGGCCTACAATGAGCAGTACTTC
.	TRBV5-1	TRBJ1-2	.	CASSFTSYGYTF	TGTGCCAGCAGTTTCACCTCCTATGGCTACACCTTC
.	TRBV27	TRBJ2-1	TRBD1	CASSLSGQGVYNEQFF	TGTGCCAGCAGTTTATCTGGACAGGGGGTGTACAATGAGCAGTTCTTC
few	TRBV5-1	TRBJ1-2	.	CASSLVQLGVSGYTF	TGCGCCAGCAGCTTGGTGCAACTGGGTGTCTCTGGCTACACCTTC
once	TRBV28	TRBJ2-5	TRBD2	CASSLTSVGETQYF	TGTGCCAGCAGTCTGACTAGCGTCGGAGAGACCCAGTACTTC
.	TRBV28	TRBJ2-7	.	CASSYVRGGLSSYEQYF	TGTGCCAGCAGCTACGTTAGAGGAGGGCTAAGCTCCTACGAGCAGTACTTC
.	TRBV6-2/TRBV6-3	TRBJ2-2	TRBD1	CASSSFETGPGTGELFF	TGTGCCAGCAGTTCCTTCGAGACAGGGCCGGGAACCGGGGAGCTGTTTTTT
few	TRBV13	TRBJ2-3	.	CASSLVNPSRDTQYF	TGTGCCAGCAGCTTAGTTAATCCCTCGAGGGATACGCAGTATTTT
.	TRBV29-1	TRBJ2-7	.	CSVVVTRVATKGNEQYF	TGCAGCGTTGTGGTGACTAGGGTTGCGACTAAGGGGAATGAGCAGTACTTC
.	TRBV2	TRBJ2-1	.	CASISLGITWGQFF	TGTGCCAGCATTAGTTTGGGAATTACTTGGGGGCAGTTCTTC
.	TRBV5-1	TRBJ2-6	.	CASSPGNLWANVPTF	TGCGCCAGCAGCCCCGGTAATCTCTGGGCCAACGTCCCGACTTTC
few	TRBV9	TRBJ2-3	TRBD2	CATSGGLSDTQYF	TGTGCCACTAGCGGGGGGCTCTCAGATACGCAGTATTTT
.	TRBV6-1	TRBJ2-7	.	CASSPTSWGQGQPSYEQYF	TGTGCCAGCAGTCCCACCTCCTGGGGACAAGGACAGCCGTCCTACGAGCAGTACTTC
.	TRBV15	TRBJ2-3	.	CATSISGHPTDTQYF	TGTGCCACCAGCATCTCGGGACACCCCACAGATACGCAGTATTTT
.	TRBV7-2	TRBJ1-1	.	CASRRESAEAFF	TGTGCCAGCAGGAGGGAGAGCGCTGAAGCTTTCTTT